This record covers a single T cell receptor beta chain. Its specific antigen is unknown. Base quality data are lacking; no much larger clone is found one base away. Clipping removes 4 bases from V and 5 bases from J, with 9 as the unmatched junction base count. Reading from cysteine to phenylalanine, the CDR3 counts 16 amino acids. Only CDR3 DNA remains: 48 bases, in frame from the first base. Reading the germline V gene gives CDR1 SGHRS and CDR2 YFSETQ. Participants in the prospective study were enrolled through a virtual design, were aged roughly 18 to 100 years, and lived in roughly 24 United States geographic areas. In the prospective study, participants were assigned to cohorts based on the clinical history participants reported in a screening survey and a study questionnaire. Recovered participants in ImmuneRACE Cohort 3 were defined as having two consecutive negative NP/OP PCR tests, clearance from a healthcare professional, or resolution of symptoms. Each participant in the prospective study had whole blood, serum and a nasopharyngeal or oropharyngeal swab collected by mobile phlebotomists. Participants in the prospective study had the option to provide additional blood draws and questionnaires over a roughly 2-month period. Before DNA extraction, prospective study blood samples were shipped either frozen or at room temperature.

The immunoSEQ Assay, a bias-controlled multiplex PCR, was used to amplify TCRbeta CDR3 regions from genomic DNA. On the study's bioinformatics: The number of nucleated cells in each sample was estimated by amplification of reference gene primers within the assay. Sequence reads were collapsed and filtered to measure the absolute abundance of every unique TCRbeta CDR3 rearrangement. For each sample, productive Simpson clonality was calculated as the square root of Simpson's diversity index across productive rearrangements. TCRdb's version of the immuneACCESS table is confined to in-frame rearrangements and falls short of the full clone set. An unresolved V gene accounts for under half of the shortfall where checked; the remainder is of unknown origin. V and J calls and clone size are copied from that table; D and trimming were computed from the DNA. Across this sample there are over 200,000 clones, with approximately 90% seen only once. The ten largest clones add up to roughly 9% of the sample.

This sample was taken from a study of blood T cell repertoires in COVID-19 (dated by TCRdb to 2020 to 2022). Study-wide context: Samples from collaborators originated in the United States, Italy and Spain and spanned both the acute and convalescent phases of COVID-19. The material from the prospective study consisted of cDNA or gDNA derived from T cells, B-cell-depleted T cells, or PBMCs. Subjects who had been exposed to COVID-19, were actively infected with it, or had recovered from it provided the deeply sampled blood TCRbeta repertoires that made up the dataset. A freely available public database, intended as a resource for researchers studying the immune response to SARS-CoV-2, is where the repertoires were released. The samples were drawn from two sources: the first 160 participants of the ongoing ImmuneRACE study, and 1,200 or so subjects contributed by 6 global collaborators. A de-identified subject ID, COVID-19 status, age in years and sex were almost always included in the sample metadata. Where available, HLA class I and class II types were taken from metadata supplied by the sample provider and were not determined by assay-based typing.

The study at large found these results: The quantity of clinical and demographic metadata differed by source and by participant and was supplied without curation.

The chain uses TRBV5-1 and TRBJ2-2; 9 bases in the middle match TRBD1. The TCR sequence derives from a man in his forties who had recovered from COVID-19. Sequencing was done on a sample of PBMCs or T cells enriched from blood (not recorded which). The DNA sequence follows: TGCGCCAGCAGCACCGGGACAGGGAGCTTGACCGGGGAGCTGTTTTTT. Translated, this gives CASSTGTGSLTGELFF.